A single sample gave rise to the 13 T cell receptor beta chains below, sequenced in a study of T cell repertoires in cytomegalovirus infection. TCRdb re-called the reads with MiXCR, one entry per CDR3 protein. This table holds around 630,000 distinct CDR3 sequences, 20% to 25% found once. The sample comprised CD8+ T cells from PBMCs. The source is a human donor in good health (CMV status not recorded). Some clones in this sample may be carry-over from other donors' samples.

This clonotype was counted a few times. This chain connects TRBV2 to TRBJ2-3; 8 bases line up with TRBD2. Trimming cost V 7 bases and J 0 bases; bases outside gene matches: 6. CDR1 SNHLY and CDR2 FYNNEI come from the germline V gene. This CDR3 is built from 15 residues. The CDR3 spells CASTTGGTSTDTQYF. CDR3 nucleotide sequence: TGTGCCAGCACGACGGGGGGGACTAGCACAGATACGCAGTATTTT.

The V gene is TRBV20-1, the J gene TRBJ1-2; 7 bases are shared with TRBD1. The CDR3 length is 14 residues. Germline V gene sequence: CDR1 DFQATT, CDR2 SNEGSKA (reference sequence). Trimming cost V 2 bases and J 9 bases; bases outside gene matches: 12. The CDR3 DNA follows: TGCAGTGCTAGAATTCGACAGGGCCCTAGCCGCTACACCTTC. The encoded protein is CSARIRQGPSRYTF.

This chain connects TRBV7-6 to TRBJ2-7; 7 positions match TRBD1. The CDR3 is 14 residues long. Germline trimming cut 1 base from V and 3 bases from J; bases unmatched to any gene: 3. Per the germline V gene, CDR1 is SGHVS and CDR2 is FNYEAQ. CDR3 loop: CASSLGRTGYEQYV. In DNA form, the CDR3 reads TGTGCCAGCAGCTTAGGGAGGACAGGCTACGAGCAGTACGTC.

This clonotype has a count of ten or more. The chain links TRBV7-6 to TRBJ2-5, with D perhaps assigned TRBD1 or TRBD2 (5 bases each). The CDR3 spans 13 residues. Germline V gene sequence: CDR1 SGHVS, CDR2 FNYEAQ. Trimming removed 5 bases from V and 5 bases from J, with 12 bases in between. Written as DNA, the CDR3 is TGTGCCAGCAGCCCCGGGACGGGGGAGACCCAGTACTTC. Translation gives CASSPGTGETQYF.

This clonotype has only a few counts. CDR3 sequence (DNA): TGTGCCAGCAGTTATTTGATGGGAGAGACCCAGTACTTC. Amino acid sequence: CASSYLMGETQYF. V is TRBV6-5 and J is TRBJ2-5; D is undetermined. The germline gives CDR1 MNHEY, CDR2 SVGAGI. The CDR3 covers 13 residues. V lost 3 bases and J lost 4, with 9 bases in between.

In the case of this clonotype: Possible read error: a much larger clone is one base away. A read error is likely, as this CDR3 ends without the conserved phenylalanine or tryptophan. The chain employs TRBV6-5 and TRBJ2-5, with 11 bases lining up with TRBD2. In germline, CDR1 is MNHEY, CDR2 SVGAGI. There are 17 residues in the CDR3. The J segment lost 4 bases and the V segment lost 8 bases, leaving 15 bases of the junction unmatched. CDR3 DNA: TGTGCCAGCGGCCCCCTTTTAGCGGGGGGGACGGGAGAGACCCAGTACTAC. It yields the protein CASGPLLAGGTGETQYY.

This clonotype showed up just once. The chain is built from TRBV20-1 and TRBJ2-5; 7 bases are a match to TRBD2. The germline V gene encodes CDR1 DFQATT and CDR2 SNEGSKA (reference sequence). The length of the CDR3 is 15 residues. The ends lost 0 bases at V and 5 bases at J; junction bases unmatched: 9. The CDR3 protein is CSARDLQRGGETQYF. CDR3 sequence (DNA): TGCAGTGCTAGAGATCTTCAGCGGGGCGGGGAGACCCAGTACTTC.

This clonotype was seen many times. V gene TRBV7-2 combines with J gene TRBJ2-1; no clear D. The germline CDR1 and CDR2 sequences are SGHTA and FQGNSA. V was cut by 2 bases and J by 0 bases, with 8 bases left in between. This CDR3 contains 15 residues. CDR3 sequence reads: CASSLHSSSYNEQFF. The CDR3 DNA follows: TGTGCCAGCAGCTTACACAGTAGCTCCTACAATGAGCAGTTCTTC.

This rearrangement joins TRBV28 to TRBJ1-1; D gene unclear. Germline V lookup: CDR1 MDHEN, CDR2 SYDVKM. V was pared by 2 bases and J by 9 bases, with 13 bases between. CDR3 length: 13 amino acids. The CDR3 reads CASSLPSAYQAFF. The CDR3 nucleotides read TGTGCCAGCAGTTTACCTTCCGCCTACCAAGCTTTCTTT.

The V gene is TRBV20-1, the J gene TRBJ1-6; D unresolved. The germline gives CDR1 DFQATT, CDR2 SNEGSKA (reference sequence). This CDR3 region has 16 residues. V was trimmed by 5 bases and J by 1 base, leaving 15 bases between them. For the CDR3, the DNA is TGCAGTGCTGTCGCCCGTGTAAGGTCCTATAATTCACCCCTCCACTTT. As protein: CSAVARVRSYNSPLHF.

In this sample, this clonotype turned up a few times. This chain connects TRBV19 to TRBJ2-5; D is uncertain. CDR1 is LNHDA, CDR2 SQIVND, per germline (reference sequence). CDR3 length: 15 amino acids. V was clipped by 4 bases and J by 5 bases, with 17 bases between them. CDR3 bases: TGTGCCAGTAGTAACAGACTTGCAGCGATGGAGACCCAGTACTTC. Its translation is CASSNRLAAMETQYF.

The chain combines TRBV5-6 with TRBJ1-6, with 11 bases lining up with TRBD1. V lost 0 bases, J lost 9 bases, and 2 bases stayed unmatched. CDR1 and CDR2 from the germline V gene are SGHDT and YYEEEE. The CDR3 has 15 residues. The CDR3 DNA sequence: TGTGCCAGCAGCTTGGGGACAGGGGGCGGTTCACCCCTCCACTTT. Encoded protein: CASSLGTGGGSPLHF.

This clonotype was picked up a small number of times. The chain carries TRBV13 and TRBJ1-4, with TRBD1 identical over 7 bases. Trimming took 5 bases from V and 5 from J; bases not matched to a gene: 5. Germline V lookup: CDR1 PRHDT, CDR2 FYEKMQ (reference sequence). This CDR3 region has 14 residues. This chain's CDR3 is CASSHRGENEKLFF. CDR3 in DNA: TGTGCCAGCAGCCACAGGGGCGAAAATGAAAAACTGTTTTTT.